What follows is one T cell receptor (beta chain) and its context. The record originates from a study of shared clonotypes between healthy human individuals. The data were produced by immunoSEQ multiplex PCR, yet TCRdb's version contains in-frame clones alone and is incomplete. The table records 950,000 to 1,100,000 clones, around 74% of them present only once. Material for sequencing was memory CD4+ T cells sorted from blood. Subset reported: CD45RA-negative fraction. This sequence was found in a man younger than 30 in good health.

For the CDR3, the DNA is TGTGCCAGCAGTCCACCCGGACTAACGTACACCGGGGAGCTGTTTTTT. Translating gives CASSPPGLTYTGELFF. The chain is built from TRBV28 and TRBJ2-2, with D possibly matching TRBD2 (6 bases). The CDR3 loop spans 16 amino acids. V was clipped by 5 bases and J by 3 bases, with 16 bases between them. CDR1 is MDHEN and CDR2 is SYDVKM in the germline V gene.